These 2 T cell receptor beta chains originate from one sample sequenced in a study of human T cells and chemical hapten exposure. Time point noted: pre-sensitization, week 0. Specified treatment: therapeutic diphenylcyclopropenone sensitization with weekly scalp DPC. Via MiXCR, TCRdb re-called the RACE reads, giving one row per CDR3 protein. The sample has about 70,000 distinct CDR3 sequences; approximately 11% are singletons. The input for sequencing was whole blood, taken in connection with sensitization to the hapten diphenylcyclopropenone (DPC). The receptors stem from a woman in her forties or fifties with alopecia areata. Some clones in this sample may be carry-over from other donors' samples.

The chain joins TRBV7-2 to TRBJ2-3; 13 bases map to TRBD2. Germline CDR1 and CDR2: SGHTA and FQGNSA. V lost 1 base and J lost 2; bases outside the gene matches: 3. The CDR3 totals 17 residues. The CDR3 spells CASSLVGTSGTTDTQYF. CDR3 coding DNA: TGTGCCAGCAGCTTAGTCGGGACTAGCGGGACCACAGATACGCAGTATTTT.

This clonotype showed up just a few times. This rearrangement joins TRBV14 to TRBJ1-4; D is uncertain. CDR3 length: 12 amino acids. V was trimmed by 4 bases and J by 4 bases, leaving 4 bases between them. Germline CDR1 and CDR2: SGHDN and FVKESK. CDR3 amino acids: CASSRFNEKLFF. The DNA of the CDR3 is TGTGCCAGCAGCCGATTTAATGAAAAACTGTTTTTT.